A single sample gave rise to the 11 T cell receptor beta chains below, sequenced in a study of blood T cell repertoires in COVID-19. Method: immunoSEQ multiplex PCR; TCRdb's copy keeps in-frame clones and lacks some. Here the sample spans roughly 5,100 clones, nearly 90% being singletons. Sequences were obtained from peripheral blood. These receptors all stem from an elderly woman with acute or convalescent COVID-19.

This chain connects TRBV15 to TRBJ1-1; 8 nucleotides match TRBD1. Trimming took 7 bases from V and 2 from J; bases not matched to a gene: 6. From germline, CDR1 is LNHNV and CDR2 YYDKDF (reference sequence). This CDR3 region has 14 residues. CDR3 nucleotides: TGTGCCACCACGGGCAGGGGGCCCAACACTGAAGCTTTCTTT. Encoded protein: CATTGRGPNTEAFF.

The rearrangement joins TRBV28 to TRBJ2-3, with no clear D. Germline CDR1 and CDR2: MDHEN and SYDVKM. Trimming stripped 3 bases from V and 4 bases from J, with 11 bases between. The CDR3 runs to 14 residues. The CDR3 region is CASSFRPTSDTQYF. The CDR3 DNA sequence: TGTGCCAGCAGTTTTCGACCGACATCAGATACGCAGTATTTT.

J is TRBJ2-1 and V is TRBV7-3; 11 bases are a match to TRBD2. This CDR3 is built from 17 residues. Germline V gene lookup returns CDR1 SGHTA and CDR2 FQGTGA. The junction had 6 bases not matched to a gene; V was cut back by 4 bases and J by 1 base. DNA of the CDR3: TGTGCCAGCAGCTCTCGGGGACTAGCGGATTCCTACAATGAGCAGTTCTTC. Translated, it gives CASSSRGLADSYNEQFF.

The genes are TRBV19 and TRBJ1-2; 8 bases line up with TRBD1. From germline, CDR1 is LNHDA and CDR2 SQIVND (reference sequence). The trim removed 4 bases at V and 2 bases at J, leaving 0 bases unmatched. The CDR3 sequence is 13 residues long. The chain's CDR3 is CASSRQGNYGYTF. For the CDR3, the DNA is TGTGCCAGTAGTAGACAGGGGAACTATGGCTACACCTTC.

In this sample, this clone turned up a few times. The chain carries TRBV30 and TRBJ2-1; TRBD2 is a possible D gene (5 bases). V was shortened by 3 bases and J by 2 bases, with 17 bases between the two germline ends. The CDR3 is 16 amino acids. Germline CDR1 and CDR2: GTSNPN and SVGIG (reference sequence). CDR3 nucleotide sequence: TGTGCCTGGAGACCCCTCACTAGTCGAACCTACAATGAGCAGTTCTTC. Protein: CAWRPLTSRTYNEQFF.

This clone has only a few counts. For the CDR3, the DNA is TGCGCCAGCAGCCGGGGGAGCTCCTACAATGAGCAGTTCTTC. Its translation is CASSRGSSYNEQFF. The chain recombines TRBV5-1 with TRBJ2-1; D perhaps matches TRBD2 (6 bases). The CDR3 totals 14 residues. Germline V gene sequence: CDR1 SGHRS, CDR2 YFSETQ. V was clipped by 4 bases and J by 0 bases, with 8 bases between them.

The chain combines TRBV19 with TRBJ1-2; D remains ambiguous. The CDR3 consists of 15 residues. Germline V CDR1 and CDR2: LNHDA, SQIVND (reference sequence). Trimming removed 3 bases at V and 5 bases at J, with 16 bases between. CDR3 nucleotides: TGTGCCAGTAGTATCCGGATGGAGGGATCGTATGGCTACACCTTC. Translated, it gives CASSIRMEGSYGYTF.

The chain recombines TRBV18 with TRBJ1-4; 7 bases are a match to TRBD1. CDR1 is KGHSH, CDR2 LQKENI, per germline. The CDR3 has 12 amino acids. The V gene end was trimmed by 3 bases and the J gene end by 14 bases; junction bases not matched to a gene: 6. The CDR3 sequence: CASSPEGAWLFF. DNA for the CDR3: TGTGCCAGCTCACCGGAGGGGGCATGGCTGTTTTTT.

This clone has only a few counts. Written as DNA, the CDR3 is TGTGCCAGCAGCCAGTTTTATGGGGCCGGGACAGGGGCCGGTGGCTACACCTTC. Amino acids: CASSQFYGAGTGAGGYTF. The chain has TRBV5-8 and TRBJ1-2, with TRBD1 matching 10 bases. Germline trimming cut 4 bases from V and 7 bases from J; bases unmatched to any gene: 19. The CDR3 runs to 18 residues. Germline CDR1 and CDR2: SGHTS and YDEGEE.

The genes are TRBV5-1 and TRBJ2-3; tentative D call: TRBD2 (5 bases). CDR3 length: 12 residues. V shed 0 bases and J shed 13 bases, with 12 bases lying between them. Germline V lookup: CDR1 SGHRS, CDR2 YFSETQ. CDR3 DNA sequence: TGCGCCAGCAGCTTGGAGGACTTTTATAAGTATTTT. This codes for CASSLEDFYKYF.

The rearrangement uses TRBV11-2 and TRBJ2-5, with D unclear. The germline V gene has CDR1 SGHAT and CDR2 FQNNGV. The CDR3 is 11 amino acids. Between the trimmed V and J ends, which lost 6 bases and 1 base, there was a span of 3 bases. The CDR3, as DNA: TGTGCCAGCAGGGCCCAAGAGACCCAGTACTTC. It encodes CASRAQETQYF. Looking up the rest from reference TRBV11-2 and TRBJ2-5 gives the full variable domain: EAGVAQSPRYKIIEKRQSVAFWCNPISGHATLYWYQQILGQGPKLLIQFQNNGVVDDSQLPKDRFSAERLKGVDSTLKIQPAKLEDSAVYLCASRAQETQYFGPGTRLLVL.